This T cell receptor beta chain came from a study of post-analysis software for immune sequencing data. Trimming pared 5 bases from V and 4 bases from J, leaving 6 bases between. CDR1 is SGHTA, CDR2 FQGNSA, per germline. CDR3 length: 12 amino acids. Unique molecular identifiers had been added to the TCR beta cDNA libraries. About 500,000 cDNA molecules were obtained per 1 to 10 million input T cells. TCRdb used MiXCR to reprocess the PCR reads, holding one entry per CDR3 protein. The sample holds hundreds of thousands of distinct CDR3 sequences; approximately 46% are singletons and the top ten take about 12%. Remarks on this clonotype: Its antigen is not known.

Study-wide findings and caveats: Samples made in the same batch grouped tightly together by F measure. Diversity measured as normalized Chao1 was significantly lower in multiple sclerosis patients than in controls. TRBV5-6, TRBV5-1 and TRBV20-1 belonged to a set of roughly 5 TRBV segments that were more frequent in patients than controls.

Sequencing input: blood. The genes are TRBV7-2 and TRBJ1-5, with D unresolved. This sequence originates from a girl under 18 with multiple sclerosis. The chain's CDR3 is CASSPVNQPQHF. The CDR3 region has the DNA TGTGCCAGCAGCCCGGTTAATCAGCCCCAGCATTTT.